This T cell receptor (beta chain) derives from a study of identical twins. Trimming took off 1 base at V and 0 bases at J, with 7 bases between the two ends. The germline CDR1 and CDR2 sequences are DFQATT and SNEGSKA (reference sequence). CDR3 length equals 13 residues. TCRdb used MiXCR to reprocess the 5' RACE reads, holding one entry per CDR3 protein. The sample includes 690,000 or so distinct CDR3 sequences, more than 6.5% of them seen just once. This clonotype came up many times. The data also belong to a second study, concerning yellow fever vaccine responses in identical twins.

V gene TRBV20-1 combines with J gene TRBJ2-7, with a possible D match to TRBD2 (5 bases). The TCR comes from a woman aged 18-35 years in good health. The specimen was PBMCs. In nucleotides, the CDR3 is TGCAGTGCTAGAGCGGGGTTCTCCTACGAGCAGTACTTC. The encoded protein is CSARAGFSYEQYF.